This T cell receptor (beta chain) was recorded in a study of blood T cell repertoires in COVID-19. The method was immunoSEQ multiplex PCR; TCRdb's version includes in-frame clones alone and lacks a portion of them. The sample records tens of thousands of clones, roughly 73% being singletons. This clone was seen a single time. There are 16 residues in the CDR3. Germline CDR1 reads SGHRS; CDR2 reads YFSETQ. The V gene end was trimmed by 6 bases and the J gene end by 1 base; junction bases not matched to a gene: 7. V and J are TRBV5-1 and TRBJ2-2; 9 bases match TRBD1. This TCR was recovered from an elderly man with acute or convalescent COVID-19. Sequencing was performed on peripheral blood. CDR3 residues: CASTKGQGRNTGELFF. The CDR3 nucleotides read TGCGCCAGCACCAAAGGACAGGGGCGGAACACCGGGGAGCTGTTTTTT.